This T cell receptor (beta chain) comes out of a study of T-cell reconstitution after alpha-beta-depleted transplantation in children. Overall study findings and caveats: Roughly two months post-transplant, alpha-beta T cells reportedly originated from several hundred graft clones that had expanded.

The germline V and J ends were trimmed by 3 bases and 2 bases, with 16 bases remaining between them. The CDR3 covers 16 residues. Per germline, CDR1 SEHNR and CDR2 FQNEAQ (reference sequence). This clonotype was recorded many times. Its antigen is not known. A TCRbeta library incorporating unique molecular identifiers was prepared. One entry per CDR3 protein results from TCRdb running MiXCR on the PCR reads. The data contain 30,000 or so distinct CDR3 sequences, 5.5% to 8% of them singletons. This rearrangement joins TRBV7-9 to TRBJ2-5; D gene unclear. The material was peripheral blood, obtained 60 days after TCRalphabeta/CD19-depleted stem cell transplant. The TCR originated in a child in the first two years of life who had a stem cell transplant for acute myeloid leukemia, so the T cells may come from the graft donor. The CDR3 spells CASSLTGPRRQETQYF. DNA of the CDR3: TGTGCCAGCAGCTTGACGGGCCCCCGGCGACAAGAGACCCAGTACTTC.